Following are 5 T cell receptor beta chains from one sample sequenced in a study of cytomegalovirus exposure and HLA in healthy donors. PCR amplification relied on 60 Vbeta primers (plus 13 Jbeta primers). Measured with immunoSEQ multiplex PCR; TCRdb has only the in-frame clones, and not every one. This sample has 95,000 to 150,000 clones, with about 73% found just once. Source material: PBMCs. The receptor set was obtained from a middle-aged woman in good health and CMV-seronegative.

This clone came up a few times. The rearrangement joins TRBV19 to TRBJ2-1; D unresolved. V was clipped by 2 bases and J by 5 bases, with 7 bases between them. The CDR3 extends over 13 amino acids. Germline CDR1 reads LNHDA; CDR2 reads SQIVND (reference sequence). The CDR3 loop is CASSIYSNNEQFF. The CDR3 DNA is TGTGCCAGTAGTATATACTCGAACAATGAGCAGTTCTTC. Supplemented by reference TRBV19 and TRBJ2-1, the full variable domain reads DGGITQSPKYLFRKEGQNVTLSCEQNLNHDAMYWYRQDPGQGLRLIYYSQIVNDFQKGDIAEGYSVSREKKESFPLTVTSAQKNPTAFYLCASSIYSNNEQFFGPGTRLTVL.

This clone has just a few counts. The chain employs TRBV4-3 and TRBJ1-6, with 7 bases matching TRBD1. The V gene end was trimmed by 3 bases and the J gene end by 10 bases; junction bases not matched to a gene: 6. This CDR3 region has 14 residues. Per the germline V gene, CDR1 is LGHNA and CDR2 is YSLEER. In DNA form, the CDR3 reads TGCGCCAGCAGCCAGGGGACAGATTTCTCACCCCTCCACTTT. It encodes CASSQGTDFSPLHF.

V gene TRBV5-5 combines with J gene TRBJ2-5, with TRBD2 matching 10 bases. J gave up 5 bases and V 2 bases, and 9 bases lay outside the gene matches. Germline-derived CDR1 and CDR2 are SGHKS and YYEKEE (reference sequence). The CDR3 has 16 amino acids. The CDR3 DNA sequence: TGTGCCAGCAGCTTCAGCGGGGGGGCCGGGGGGGAGACCCAGTACTTC. Translated: CASSFSGGAGGETQYF.

V usage is TRBV28 and J usage is TRBJ2-5, with TRBD2 matching 9 bases. Germline CDR1 and CDR2: MDHEN and SYDVKM. The CDR3 covers 14 residues. Trimming took 7 bases from V and 4 from J; bases not matched to a gene: 7. The CDR3: CASIGLAPGETQYF. In nucleotides, the CDR3 is TGTGCCAGCATCGGACTAGCGCCCGGAGAGACCCAGTACTTC.

The chain recombines TRBV4-3 with TRBJ1-6, with D tentatively TRBD1 (6 bases). Germline lookup yields CDR1 LGHNA and CDR2 YSLEER. V gave up 0 bases and J gave up 10 bases, with 13 bases separating them. The length of the CDR3 is 15 residues. The CDR3 bases are TGCGCCAGCAGCCAAGACCTTGGGGGGGCCTCACCCCTCCACTTT. This codes for CASSQDLGGASPLHF.